These 29 T cell receptor beta chains share one sample of origin, sequenced in a study of blood T cell dynamics during melanoma immunotherapy. Clones were sequenced by immunoSEQ multiplex PCR, and TCRdb holds only the in-frame ones, with some missing. The repertoire holds over 15,000 clones, with around nine tenths as singletons. Noted time point: week 3, after first cycle of checkpoint inhibitor. Sample: blood, taken from a patient treated with checkpoint blockade. The origin of the receptors is a human donor with melanoma.

This chain connects TRBV6-6 to TRBJ1-2, with D perhaps matching TRBD1 (6 bases). Trimming took 6 bases from V and 4 from J, leaving 9 bases between them. The germline gives CDR1 MNHNY, CDR2 SVGAGI (reference sequence). This CDR3 contains 12 residues. The CDR3 nucleotides are TGTGCCAGCAGACTGGACAGCTATGGCTACACCTTC. Translated: CASRLDSYGYTF.

CDR3 amino acids: CAWRGGQGSYYEQYF. Here the CDR3 DNA reads TGTGCCTGGAGAGGGGGACAGGGCTCCTACTACGAGCAGTACTTC. J is TRBJ2-7 and V is TRBV30; TRBD1 aligns across 9 bases. From germline, CDR1 is GTSNPN and CDR2 SVGIG (reference sequence). Trimming cost V 3 bases and J 3 bases; bases outside gene matches: 9. This CDR3 has 15 amino acids.

The V gene is TRBV19, the J gene TRBJ1-4; D is possibly TRBD1 (6 bases). From germline, CDR1 is LNHDA and CDR2 SQIVND (reference sequence). This CDR3 is 14 amino acids long. Trimming took 5 bases from V and 6 from J, leaving 13 bases between them. The CDR3 sequence is CASSLGDMDEKLFF. CDR3 in DNA: TGTGCCAGTAGTCTGGGGGACATGGATGAAAAACTGTTTTTT.

This clone was seen more than once but under ten times. The V call is TRBV19, the J call TRBJ1-2, with D maybe TRBD1 (6 bases). The V gene lost 6 bases and the J gene lost 6 bases, with 11 bases spanning the gap. The germline V gene encodes CDR1 LNHDA and CDR2 SQIVND (reference sequence). The CDR3 loop spans 12 amino acids. CDR3 loop: CASSLGQHGYTF. CDR3 nucleotides: TGTGCCAGTAGCCTTGGACAGCATGGCTACACCTTC.

This chain uses TRBV2 with TRBJ2-3; TRBD2 agrees at 8 bases. Germline assignment: CDR1 SNHLY and CDR2 FYNNEI. The length of the CDR3 is 15 residues. J lost 2 bases, V lost 6 bases, and 7 bases had no gene match. CDR3 in amino acids: CASSDSGGLTDTQYF. Here the CDR3 DNA reads TGTGCCAGCAGCGACTCGGGGGGGCTCACAGATACGCAGTATTTT.

The chain joins TRBV5-1 to TRBJ1-3; TRBD1 agrees at 8 bases. The CDR3 extends over 16 amino acids. Trimming took 3 bases from V and 3 from J; bases not matched to a gene: 8. Germline lookup yields CDR1 SGHRS and CDR2 YFSETQ. Here the CDR3 DNA reads TGCGCCAGCAGCTGGACAGGGATAGAAGGTGGAAACACCATATATTTT. This codes for CASSWTGIEGGNTIYF. Using reference TRBV5-1 and TRBJ1-3 for the parts outside the CDR3, the full variable domain is KAGVTQTPRYLIKTRGQQVTLSCSPISGHRSVSWYQQTPGQGLQFLFEYFSETQRNKGNFPGRFSGRQFSNSRSEMNVSTLELGDSALYLCASSWTGIEGGNTIYFGEGSWLTVV.

V gene TRBV19 combines with J gene TRBJ2-1; 9 nucleotides match TRBD2. The CDR3 is 16 residues long. Losses at the gene ends were 3 bases for V and 0 bases for J; bases not matched to a gene: 3. Germline CDR1 is LNHDA and CDR2 is SQIVND (reference sequence). CDR3 DNA sequence: TGTGCCAGTAGTATTACTAGCGGGCTCTCCTACAATGAGCAGTTCTTC. Its protein is CASSITSGLSYNEQFF.

This clone came up once. The chain combines TRBV6-6 with TRBJ2-7; 11 positions agree with TRBD2. The CDR3 has 14 amino acids. After removal of 7 bases from V and 2 bases from J, the junction contained 4 bases not matched to a gene. Germline loops: CDR1 MNHNY, CDR2 SVGAGI (reference sequence). In DNA form, the CDR3 reads TGTGCCAGCACCCTACTAGCGGGAGCCTACGAGCAGTACTTC. Amino acids: CASTLLAGAYEQYF.

The rearrangement joins TRBV9 to TRBJ2-3; the D is unclear. The germline V gene encodes CDR1 SGDLS and CDR2 YYNGEE. Deletions cut 0 bases from V and 4 bases from J, with 9 bases between. The CDR3 totals 14 residues. DNA of the CDR3: TGTGCCAGCAGCGTAGCGGAGACCCCAGATACGCAGTATTTT. Its protein product is CASSVAETPDTQYF.

The chain joins TRBV29-1 to TRBJ2-1; 11 bases are shared with TRBD2. In germline, CDR1 is SQVTM, CDR2 ANQGSEA. With 7 bases clipped from V and 1 base from J, the junction kept 3 bases outside the gene matches. The CDR3 spans 14 residues. CDR3 amino acids: CSAWTSGSYNEQFF. The CDR3 bases are TGCAGCGCTTGGACTAGCGGGTCCTACAATGAGCAGTTCTTC.

The rearrangement links TRBV19 to TRBJ1-5; D is possibly TRBD1 (5 bases). V was cut by 4 bases and J by 0 bases, with 13 bases left in between. The CDR3 loop spans 16 amino acids. Germline V gene data show CDR1 as LNHDA and CDR2 as SQIVND (reference sequence). CDR3 in amino acids: CASSKSPTVSNQPQHF. The CDR3 DNA follows: TGTGCCAGTAGTAAATCCCCGACAGTTAGCAATCAGCCCCAGCATTTT.

The chain joins TRBV6-5 to TRBJ1-1; 9 bases are shared with TRBD1. The V and J ends lost 2 bases and 3 bases, in that order; junction bases with no gene match: 4. Germline lookup yields CDR1 MNHEY and CDR2 SVGAGI. There are 15 residues in the CDR3. The CDR3 DNA sequence: TGTGCCAGCAGTTACACGTGGACAGGGGACACTGAAGCTTTCTTT. The encoded protein is CASSYTWTGDTEAFF.

This rearrangement joins TRBV7-9 to TRBJ1-4, with 7 bases lining up with TRBD1. The germline V gene encodes CDR1 SEHNR and CDR2 FQNEAQ (reference sequence). The CDR3 runs to 15 residues. The ends lost 4 bases at V and 7 bases at J; junction bases unmatched: 9. The DNA for the CDR3 is TGTGCCAGCAGCTCGTCGACAGGGCGAAGTGAAAAACTGTTTTTT. It codes for CASSSSTGRSEKLFF.

The chain links TRBV9 to TRBJ2-3; D remains unclear. This CDR3 spans 14 amino acids. V shed 0 bases and J shed 0 bases, with 5 bases lying between them. Germline V lookup: CDR1 SGDLS, CDR2 YYNGEE. The CDR3 spells CASSVAKSTDTQYF. Written as DNA, the CDR3 is TGTGCCAGCAGCGTAGCGAAGAGCACAGATACGCAGTATTTT.

The chain has TRBV7-2 and TRBJ2-1, with 12 bases identical to TRBD2. The germline CDR1 and CDR2 sequences are SGHTA and FQGNSA. This CDR3 region has 16 residues. With V trimmed by 6 bases and J by 5 bases, 8 bases remained unmatched. CDR3 protein: CASRRSLAGGNNEQFF. The CDR3 region has the DNA TGTGCCAGCAGACGTTCGCTAGCGGGAGGGAACAATGAGCAGTTCTTC. The variable domain in full, completed from reference TRBV7-2 and TRBJ2-1, reads GAGVSQSPSNKVTEKGKDVELRCDPISGHTALYWYRQSLGQGLEFLIYFQGNSAPDKSGLPSDRFSAERTGGSVSTLTIQRTQQEDSAVYLCASRRSLAGGNNEQFFGPGTRLTVL.

The chain couples TRBV7-9 to TRBJ2-1, with 9 bases fitting TRBD1. Germline CDR1 is SEHNR and CDR2 is FQNEAQ (reference sequence). The CDR3 contains 15 residues. Trimming cost V 6 bases and J 4 bases; bases outside gene matches: 7. The CDR3 DNA reads as TGTGCCAGCAGGGCCGGGACAGGGAAATACAATGAGCAGTTCTTC. Its protein product is CASRAGTGKYNEQFF. The full variable domain, its missing parts supplied by reference TRBV7-9 and TRBJ2-1, is DTGVSQNPRHKITKRGQNVTFRCDPISEHNRLYWYRQTLGQGPEFLTYFQNEAQLEKSRLLSDRFSAERPKGSFSTLEIQRTEQGDSAMYLCASRAGTGKYNEQFFGPGTRLTVL.

For the CDR3, the DNA is TGTGCCAGCAGTCCCGTCGGTCGCGGGGGGAACACTGAAGCTTTCTTT. Its translation: CASSPVGRGGNTEAFF. The genes are TRBV28 and TRBJ1-1; tentatively, D is TRBD1 (5 bases). Trimming cost V 5 bases and J 1 base, with 17 bases left between them. Germline V gene data show CDR1 as MDHEN and CDR2 as SYDVKM. The CDR3 contains 16 residues.

V gene TRBV6-5 combines with J gene TRBJ2-7; TRBD1 matches 7 bases. V was clipped by 4 bases and J by 1 base; unmatched bases: 4. Germline V CDR1 and CDR2: MNHEY, SVGAGI. The CDR3 contains 14 residues. CDR3 sequence (DNA): TGTGCCAGCAGTTCGGGACAGAAGTCCTACGAGCAGTACTTC. Translation gives CASSSGQKSYEQYF.

This clone was detected only a few times. The CDR3 spells CASSDRDTGELFF. The CDR3 DNA follows: TGTGCCAGCAGTGACAGGGACACCGGGGAGCTGTTTTTT. This chain uses TRBV6-4 with TRBJ2-2; D ambiguous. Germline V gene sequence: CDR1 MRHNA, CDR2 SNTAGT. The CDR3 extends over 13 amino acids. Trimming shortened V by 2 bases and J by 3 bases, and 4 bases separated the two germline ends.

The gene calls are TRBV9 and TRBJ2-1, with 9 positions matching TRBD2. Unmatched junction bases numbered 1, after V lost 2 bases and J lost 1 base. The CDR3 length is 15 residues. CDR1 is SGDLS, CDR2 YYNGEE, per germline. The CDR3 nucleotides read TGTGCCAGCAGCGTGACTAGCGGATCCTACAATGAGCAGTTCTTC. It codes for CASSVTSGSYNEQFF.

The CDR3 bases are TGTGCCAGCAGCTTATCCGGGACTAGCGGGAGGATGGGGGAGCTGTTTTTT. As protein: CASSLSGTSGRMGELFF. The chain has TRBV7-2 and TRBJ2-2, with TRBD2 matching 15 bases. J lost 8 bases, V lost 2 bases, and 6 bases had no gene match. Germline V lookup: CDR1 SGHTA, CDR2 FQGNSA. CDR3 length equals 17 residues.

The gene calls are TRBV28 and TRBJ2-7, with 9 bases lining up with TRBD1. Germline CDR1 reads MDHEN; CDR2 reads SYDVKM. The CDR3 is 14 amino acids. Germline trimming cut 3 bases from V and 6 bases from J; bases unmatched to any gene: 6. CDR3 region: CASSLGQGFREQYF. The CDR3, as DNA: TGTGCCAGCAGTTTGGGACAGGGATTCCGCGAGCAGTACTTC.

The rearrangement links TRBV5-6 to TRBJ1-2; D unclear. The ends were cut back, 0 bases at V and 1 base at J, with 4 bases in the middle. Germline V CDR1 and CDR2: SGHDT, YYEEEE. The CDR3 is 13 amino acids. The CDR3 nucleotides read TGTGCCAGCAGCTTGGGACATAACTATGGCTACACCTTC. It yields the protein CASSLGHNYGYTF.

The V call is TRBV29-1, the J call TRBJ2-1; 7 nucleotides align to TRBD2. V lost 3 bases to trimming and J lost 4 bases; unmatched junction nucleotides: 6. The CDR3 runs 14 residues. Germline-derived CDR1 and CDR2 are SQVTM and ANQGSEA. The CDR3 region has the DNA TGCAGCGTTGAGGGCGGGAGCGGTTACAATGAGCAGTTCTTC. Translated: CSVEGGSGYNEQFF.

The chain links TRBV28 to TRBJ1-6, with D maybe TRBD1 (6 bases). The V gene's germline CDR1 is MDHEN and CDR2 SYDVKM. The CDR3 has 12 residues. Trimming removed 5 bases at V and 8 bases at J, with 7 bases between. The CDR3 DNA follows: TGTGCCAGCAGTGGGGGCGATTCACCCCTCCACTTT. Its protein is CASSGGDSPLHF.

In DNA form, the CDR3 reads TGTGCCAGCAGCTTACGGACTAGCGGGAGAGGGTACAATGAGCAGTTCTTC. Translation: CASSLRTSGRGYNEQFF. This chain uses TRBV9 with TRBJ2-1; 13 bases fit TRBD2. Unmatched junction bases numbered 8, after V lost 4 bases and J lost 4 bases. The V gene's germline CDR1 is SGDLS and CDR2 YYNGEE. This CDR3 has 17 amino acids.

V gene TRBV11-2 combines with J gene TRBJ1-1; D is unclear. Per the germline V gene, CDR1 is SGHAT and CDR2 is FQNNGV. V lost 6 bases and J lost 0, with 8 bases in between. The CDR3 runs 13 residues. In DNA form, the CDR3 reads TGTGCCAGCAGAGGAGATTTGAACACTGAAGCTTTCTTT. This gives the protein CASRGDLNTEAFF.

The gene calls are TRBV4-1 and TRBJ2-7; D ambiguous. V shed 4 bases and J shed 7 bases, with 17 bases lying between them. The CDR3 runs to 14 residues. Germline V gene data show CDR1 as MGHRA and CDR2 as YSYEKL. As DNA, the CDR3 is TGCGCCAGCAGCCCGCGAGTTTCGGCGTGGGAGCAGTACTTC. Its protein product is CASSPRVSAWEQYF.

This clone was seen only once. The chain combines TRBV6-1 with TRBJ1-2; 9 bases are a match to TRBD1. CDR3 size: 14 residues. Germline-derived CDR1 and CDR2 are MNHNS and SASEGT. Trimming cost V 4 bases and J 3 bases; bases outside gene matches: 3. The CDR3 region has the DNA TGTGCCAGCAGTGTAGACAGGGGGGACTATGGCTACACCTTC. Its protein product is CASSVDRGDYGYTF.